This is a list of T cell receptor beta chains from one sample in a study of blood T cell repertoires in COVID-19. Clones were read by immunoSEQ multiplex PCR, and TCRdb kept only the in-frame ones, dropping some. Among about 280,000 clones listed, 85% to 90% were seen once. Material for sequencing was peripheral blood. These receptors all come from a woman in her 30s with COVID-19, enrolled during active disease. Each CDR3 is given with its conserved first and last residue. Each record gives: D gene, clone size, J gene, V gene, CDR3 protein, CDR3 DNA. The D gene is left open where the match is weak. A clone size is listed for some rows: how often the clone was seen (once, few, many), or a class if it is expanded.

TRBD1,NA,TRBJ1-4,TRBV2,CASSGGQGPEEKLFF,TGTGCCAGCAGTGGGGGACAGGGGCCCGAGGAAAAACTGTTTTTT
NA,NA,TRBJ2-1,TRBV6-5,CASSYELPSEQFF,TGTGCCAGCAGTTACGAACTGCCGTCCGAGCAGTTCTTC
TRBD1,NA,TRBJ2-1,TRBV7-9,CASSPLTGLF,TGTGCCAGCAGCCCTCTGACAGGGCTCTTC
TRBD1,NA,TRBJ1-4,TRBV5-1,CASRAGQGTNEKLFF,TGCGCCAGCAGAGCGGGACAGGGAACTAATGAAAAACTGTTTTTT
NA,NA,TRBJ2-7,TRBV18,CASSPSRREQYF,TGTGCCAGCTCACCCTCCCGGAGAGAGCAGTACTTC
NA,NA,TRBJ1-1,TRBV7-9,CASSLNSVPNTEAFF,TGTGCCAGCAGCCTAAATTCTGTTCCGAACACTGAAGCTTTCTTT
NA,NA,TRBJ2-6,TRBV5-6,CASSLVTGNSGANVLTF,TGTGCCAGCAGCTTGGTGACAGGAAACTCTGGGGCCAACGTCCTGACTTTC
TRBD1,NA,TRBJ2-5,TRBV29-1,CSVEGQGETQYF,TGCAGCGTTGAGGGACAGGGGGAGACCCAGTACTTC
TRBD2,NA,TRBJ2-3,TRBV7-9,CASSVGGTSGIGDTQYF,TGTGCCAGCAGCGTAGGGGGGACTAGCGGGATAGGAGATACGCAGTATTTT
NA,NA,TRBJ2-7,TRBV6-5,CASTAGSLYEQYF,TGTGCCAGCACTGCGGGAAGTCTCTACGAGCAGTACTTC
NA,NA,TRBJ2-4,TRBV4-1,CASSQGTAAINIQYF,TGCGCCAGCAGCCAAGGGACAGCAGCCATAAACATTCAGTACTTC
NA,once,TRBJ2-1,TRBV20-1,CSASFFSREQFF,TGCAGTGCTAGTTTTTTTAGTCGTGAGCAGTTCTTC
NA,once,TRBJ2-3,TRBV19,CASSPRPEGTDTQYF,TGTGCCAGTAGTCCTCGTCCGGAGGGCACAGATACGCAGTATTTT
NA,NA,TRBJ1-2,TRBV2,CASSAPGYGYTF,TGTGCCAGCAGTGCTCCGGGGTATGGCTACACCTTC
TRBD1,NA,TRBJ1-4,TRBV6-1,CASSAPSGQGREKLFF,TGTGCCAGCAGTGCTCCCTCGGGACAGGGGCGGGAAAAACTGTTTTTT
NA,NA,TRBJ2-1,TRBV6-6,CASRVQERIYNEQFF,TGTGCCAGCAGAGTCCAGGAGCGGATTTACAATGAGCAGTTCTTC
TRBD1,NA,TRBJ1-1,TRBV6-5,CATRTGRTEAFF,TGTGCCACCAGGACAGGGCGCACTGAAGCTTTCTTT
NA,NA,TRBJ1-6,TRBV5-6,CASSLSPGKYDSPLHF,TGTGCCAGCAGCTTATCCCCAGGGAAGTATGATTCACCCCTCCACTTT
TRBD2,few,TRBJ2-5,TRBV7-9,CASSPTSGEAETQYF,TGTGCCAGCAGCCCTACTAGCGGAGAGGCTGAGACCCAGTACTTC
TRBD2,NA,TRBJ2-1,TRBV27,CASSASGAYNEQFF,TGTGCCAGCAGCGCTAGCGGGGCCTACAATGAGCAGTTCTTC
NA,NA,TRBJ2-1,TRBV6-2/TRBV6-3,CASSYSYNEQFF,TGTGCCAGCAGTTATAGTTACAATGAGCAGTTCTTC
TRBD1,few,TRBJ1-4,TRBV9,CASSVTGGYSEKLFF,TGTGCCAGCAGCGTAACAGGGGGCTATAGTGAAAAACTGTTTTTT
NA,few,TRBJ2-7,TRBV6-5,CASSLRDSLHEQYF,TGTGCCAGCAGCCTTCGGGACTCGCTCCACGAGCAGTACTTC
TRBD2,NA,TRBJ2-7,TRBV5-4,CASSSPGGSSYEQYF,TGTGCCAGCAGCTCCCCGGGGGGGAGCTCCTACGAGCAGTACTTC
TRBD1,NA,TRBJ1-1,TRBV6-5,CASSWTGRGAEAFF,TGTGCCAGCAGTTGGACAGGGAGAGGGGCTGAAGCTTTCTTT
TRBD2,NA,TRBJ2-7,TRBV5-1,CASSFGGGDEQYF,TGCGCCAGCAGCTTTGGGGGAGGGGACGAGCAGTACTTC
TRBD2,NA,TRBJ2-7,TRBV18,CASSRNGRESMQYF,TGTGCCAGCTCCAGGAACGGGCGGGAGTCAATGCAGTACTTC
TRBD2,NA,TRBJ2-4,TRBV6-5,CASSSGIAKNIQYF,TGTGCCAGCAGTAGCGGGATAGCCAAAAACATTCAGTACTTC
NA,NA,TRBJ2-2,TRBV11-2,CASSLEGTSGELFF,TGTGCCAGCAGCTTGGAGGGGACGTCCGGGGAGCTGTTTTTT
TRBD1,NA,TRBJ2-7,TRBV28,CASSFPTGDLYEQYF,TGTGCCAGCAGTTTTCCGACAGGGGACCTATACGAGCAGTACTTC
NA,NA,TRBJ1-2,TRBV5-6,CASSWRGSYGYTF,TGTGCCAGCAGCTGGAGGGGTTCCTATGGCTACACCTTC
NA,NA,TRBJ2-5,TRBV30,CAWSTGHETQYF,TGTGCCTGGAGCACAGGGCACGAGACCCAGTACTTC
NA,once,TRBJ1-5,TRBV6-2/TRBV6-3,CASSRDLQPQHF,TGTGCCAGCAGTCGGGATTTGCAGCCCCAGCATTTT
NA,NA,TRBJ1-2,TRBV10-3,CAISDTGLGYGYTF,TGTGCCATCAGTGACACAGGGCTGGGGTATGGCTACACCTTC